Presented here are 18 T cell receptor beta chains from one specimen sequenced in a study of blood T cell repertoires in COVID-19. Repertoires were generated with immunoSEQ multiplex PCR, while TCRdb's copy carries only in-frame clones and drops some. Of around 250,000 clones in the sample, about 88% were seen once. Sequenced: peripheral blood. All receptors come from a middle-aged woman who had recovered from COVID-19.

The chain uses TRBV14 and TRBJ2-1; 9 nucleotides match TRBD2. The CDR3 is 16 amino acids. CDR1 is SGHDN, CDR2 FVKESK, per germline. J lost 12 bases, V lost 0 bases, and 12 bases had no gene match. CDR3 loop: CASSQDVASGAPGQFF. In DNA form, the CDR3 reads TGTGCCAGCAGCCAAGATGTGGCTAGCGGGGCCCCGGGGCAGTTCTTC.

V usage is TRBV19 and J usage is TRBJ2-1; no definite D call. V was clipped by 5 bases and J by 15 bases, with 20 bases between them. The germline gives CDR1 LNHDA, CDR2 SQIVND (reference sequence). CDR3 length: 13 amino acids. CDR3 loop: CASSPGLSLSLFF. For the CDR3, the DNA is TGTGCCAGTAGTCCCGGTCTATCCCTTTCCCTGTTCTTC.

The chain combines TRBV3-1 (or the pseudogene TRBV3-2) with TRBJ1-2, with a weak D call TRBD1 (5 bases). Trimming removed 5 bases at V and 7 bases at J, with 17 bases between. Germline V gene sequence: CDR1 LGHDT, CDR2 YNNKEL (reference sequence). The CDR3 sequence is 14 residues long. CDR3 loop: CASSATGSQGGYTF. Written as DNA, the CDR3 is TGTGCCAGCAGCGCCACCGGGTCCCAGGGTGGCTACACCTTC.

A word on this clone: Mismatch with germline at one junction end may stem from a read error. This sequence joins TRBV7-2 and TRBJ2-7; 11 positions match TRBD2. CDR1 and CDR2 from the germline V gene are SGHTA and FQGNSA. The CDR3 totals 15 residues. CDR3 DNA sequence: TGTGCCAGCAGCCTAGCGGGGGGTCTTTCCTACGAGCAGTACTTC. It encodes CASSLAGGLSYEQYF. Full variable domain (rest looked up from reference TRBV7-2 and TRBJ2-7): GAGVSQSPSNKVTEKGKDVELRCDPISGHTALYWYRQSLGQGLEFLIYFQGNSAPDKSGLPSDRFSAERTGGSVSTLTIQRTQQEDSAVYLCASSLAGGLSYEQYFGPGTRLTVT.

This rearrangement joins TRBV11-3 to TRBJ2-2, with D perhaps TRBD1 (6 bases). The CDR3 spans 17 residues. Between the trimmed V and J ends, which lost 1 base and 4 bases, there was a span of 16 bases. Per germline, CDR1 SGHNT and CDR2 YENEEA. The CDR3 coding sequence is TGTGCCAGCAGCTTAGGAGGGTCCAGGGGCACCACCGGGGAGCTGTTTTTT. Amino acids: CASSLGGSRGTTGELFF.

This clone came up once. The sample holds other DNA sequences that translate to the same CDR3. V gene TRBV9 combines with J gene TRBJ2-1; 8 bases align to TRBD2. Per the germline V gene, CDR1 is SGDLS and CDR2 is YYNGEE. Losses at the gene ends were 4 bases for V and 4 bases for J; bases not matched to a gene: 1. The CDR3 spans 13 residues. CDR3 in amino acids: CASSLAGYNEQFF. CDR3 sequence (DNA): TGTGCCAGCAGCCTAGCGGGTTACAATGAGCAGTTCTTC.

The V gene is TRBV27, the J gene TRBJ1-2; no firm D call. There are 14 residues in the CDR3. Germline V gene data show CDR1 as MNHEY and CDR2 as SMNVEV (reference sequence). V lost 6 bases to trimming and J lost 5 bases, with 16 bases between them. CDR3 in amino acids: CASSDPTLGYGYTF. CDR3 sequence (DNA): TGTGCCAGCAGCGACCCTACCCTCGGGTATGGCTACACCTTC.

This chain uses TRBV2 with TRBJ2-7; TRBD1 agrees at 10 bases. This CDR3 is 15 amino acids long. Trimming took 8 bases from V and 6 from J; bases not matched to a gene: 13. Germline values: CDR1 SNHLY, CDR2 FYNNEI. CDR3 sequence: CASLITGTGVGEQYF. In DNA, the CDR3 is TGTGCCAGCCTAATAACCGGGACAGGGGTTGGCGAGCAGTACTTC.

This clone was observed once. The V gene is TRBV5-1, the J gene TRBJ1-2, with TRBD1 identical over 10 bases. This CDR3 spans 13 amino acids. Trimming cost V 5 bases and J 6 bases; bases outside gene matches: 4. The germline gives CDR1 SGHRS, CDR2 YFSETQ. CDR3: CASSGQGGDGYTF. The CDR3 nucleotides are TGCGCCAGCAGTGGACAGGGGGGAGATGGCTACACCTTC.

This clone was counted only a few times. As DNA, the CDR3 is TGTGCCAGCAGCCCAGGACAGGGGCGGAACACCATATATTTT. Protein sequence: CASSPGQGRNTIYF. This chain joins TRBV5-4 and TRBJ1-3, with 9 bases identical to TRBD1. Germline lookup yields CDR1 SGHNT and CDR2 YYREEE (reference sequence). The CDR3 consists of 14 residues. The ends lost 4 bases at V and 7 bases at J; junction bases unmatched: 6. The entire variable domain, with the rest obtained from reference TRBV5-4 and TRBJ1-3, is as follows: ETGVTQSPTHLIKTRGQQVTLRCSSQSGHNTVSWYQQALGQGPQFIFQYYREEENGRGNFPPRFSGLQFPNYSSELNVNALELDDSALYLCASSPGQGRNTIYFGEGSWLTVV.

The chain links TRBV28 to TRBJ1-2, with 7 bases aligning to TRBD1. The V and J ends lost 5 bases and 7 bases, in that order; junction bases with no gene match: 13. This CDR3 is built from 15 residues. Germline lookup yields CDR1 MDHEN and CDR2 SYDVKM. The CDR3 here is CASSPSPTGLGGYTF. In DNA, the CDR3 is TGTGCCAGCAGTCCCTCCCCGACAGGGCTGGGTGGCTACACCTTC.

The CDR3 DNA is TGCGCCAGCAGTGAGTTTGCGGGGGCCGAGACCCAGTACTTC. This sequence encodes CASSEFAGAETQYF. The rearrangement uses TRBV10-2 and TRBJ2-5; D possibly corresponds to TRBD2 (7 bases). The CDR3 loop spans 14 amino acids. Germline CDR1 reads WSHSY; CDR2 reads SAAADI. Between the trimmed V and J ends, which lost 1 base and 5 bases, there was a span of 11 bases.

This chain links TRBV27 with TRBJ1-1; 8 bases align to TRBD1. The V gene's germline CDR1 is MNHEY and CDR2 SMNVEV (reference sequence). V lost 11 bases to trimming and J lost 0 bases; unmatched junction nucleotides: 5. CDR3 size: 13 residues. This chain's CDR3 is CAAGGGMNTEAFF. The CDR3 nucleotides are TGTGCCGCAGGGGGCGGGATGAACACTGAAGCTTTCTTT.

J is TRBJ1-2 and V is TRBV7-9, with D tentatively TRBD1 (5 bases). The CDR3 totals 16 residues. Germline values: CDR1 SEHNR, CDR2 FQNEAQ (reference sequence). The germline V and J ends were trimmed by 5 bases and 0 bases, with 16 bases remaining between them. DNA of the CDR3: TGTGCCAGCAGCCGTCGCGGGGGGACGTCTAACTATGGCTACACCTTC. Protein: CASSRRGGTSNYGYTF.

The chain employs TRBV19 and TRBJ2-5, with TRBD1 matching 10 bases. J lost 4 bases, V lost 5 bases, and 7 bases had no gene match. CDR1 is LNHDA, CDR2 SQIVND, per germline (reference sequence). The CDR3 covers 15 residues. As DNA, the CDR3 is TGTGCCAGTAGTTTCGGACAGGGGGTGAGAGAGACCCAGTACTTC. Its translation: CASSFGQGVRETQYF.

V and J are TRBV5-6 and TRBJ2-5, with 8 positions matching TRBD1. CDR3 length: 13 residues. The germline CDR1 and CDR2 sequences are SGHDT and YYEEEE. With V trimmed by 0 bases and J by 7 bases, 2 bases remained unmatched. The CDR3 coding sequence is TGTGCCAGCAGCTTGGGACAGGGGTGGACCCAGTACTTC. Amino acids: CASSLGQGWTQYF.

The V gene is TRBV30, the J gene TRBJ2-1; D perhaps matches TRBD2 (6 bases). The germline CDR1 and CDR2 sequences are GTSNPN and SVGIG (reference sequence). The CDR3 extends over 15 amino acids. The V end lost 7 bases, the J end lost 8 bases, and 24 bases lay between the germline ends. CDR3 in amino acids: CASAEGGTSWDEQFF. The CDR3 coding sequence is TGTGCCTCGGCCGAGGGAGGAACAAGTTGGGATGAGCAGTTCTTC.

The chain recombines TRBV29-1 with TRBJ2-3, with no clear D. V lost 4 bases and J 3 bases, leaving 11 bases between the germline ends. This CDR3 has 13 residues. Germline CDR1 and CDR2: SQVTM and ANQGSEA. CDR3 bases: TGCAGCGTTGGAATAGCCGGGACAGATACGCAGTATTTT. Protein product: CSVGIAGTDTQYF.